This TCR beta chain derives from a study of T cell responses to AZD1222 COVID-19 vaccine. The CDR3 length is 14 residues. The V gene's germline CDR1 is MDHEN and CDR2 SYDVKM. The ends were cut back, 3 bases at V and 5 bases at J, with 13 bases in the middle. Data came from immunoSEQ multiplex PCR; TCRdb stores just in-frame clones and leaves some out. The sample carries 200,000 to 250,000 clones, around 94% recorded once. Sequenced here: peripheral blood, sampled 28 days after the second dose of the MenACWY control vaccine. This rearrangement joins TRBV28 to TRBJ2-5; no firm D call. This TCR came from an adult who received the MenACWY meningococcal vaccine as a control. The CDR3 DNA reads TGTGCCAGCAGTTTCCCTCCCTTGATCGAGACCCAGTACTTC. Amino acids: CASSFPPLIETQYF. Full variable domain (remainder filled in from reference TRBV28 and TRBJ2-5): DVKVTQSSRYLVKRTGEKVFLECVQDMDHENMFWYRQDPGLGLRLIYFSYDVKMKEKGDIPEGYSVSREKKERFSLILESASTNQTSMYLCASSFPPLIETQYFGPGTRLLVL.